This T cell receptor (beta chain) was recovered during a study of radiotherapy plus CTLA-4 blockade in lung cancer. Trimming cost V 1 base and J 0 bases, with 9 bases left between them. Germline V lookup: CDR1 LGHNA, CDR2 YSLEER. This CDR3 contains 15 residues. This table comes from immunoSEQ multiplex PCR, and its TCRdb copy is limited to in-frame clones, with some not included. Counted here are around 100,000 clones, roughly four fifths occurring once; the ten biggest clones make up 3.3%. The sequences come from peripheral blood, collected from a patient treated with radiotherapy plus ipilimumab. This chain links TRBV4-3 with TRBJ2-5, with D possibly TRBD1 on 6 matching bases. The sequence was obtained from a human donor with non-small cell lung cancer that progressed on radiotherapy plus ipilimumab. Some clones in this sample may be carry-over from other donors' samples. CDR3 in DNA: TGCGCCAGCAGCCAAGTCGGGGACAACCAAGAGACCCAGTACTTC. Translation gives CASSQVGDNQETQYF.